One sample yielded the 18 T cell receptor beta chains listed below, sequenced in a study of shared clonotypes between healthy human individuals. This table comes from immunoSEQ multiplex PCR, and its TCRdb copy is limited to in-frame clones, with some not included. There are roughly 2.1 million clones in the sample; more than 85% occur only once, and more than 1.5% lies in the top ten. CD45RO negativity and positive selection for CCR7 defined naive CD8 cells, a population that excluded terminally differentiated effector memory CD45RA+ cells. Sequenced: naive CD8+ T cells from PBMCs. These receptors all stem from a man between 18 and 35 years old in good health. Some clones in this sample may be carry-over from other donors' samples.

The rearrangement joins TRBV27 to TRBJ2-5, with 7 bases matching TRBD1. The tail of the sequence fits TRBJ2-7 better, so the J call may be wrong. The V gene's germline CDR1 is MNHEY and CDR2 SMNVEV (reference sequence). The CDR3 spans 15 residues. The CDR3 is CASSFGDSPTYEQYF. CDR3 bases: TGTGCCAGCAGTTTCGGGGACAGCCCAACCTACGAGCAGTACTTC.

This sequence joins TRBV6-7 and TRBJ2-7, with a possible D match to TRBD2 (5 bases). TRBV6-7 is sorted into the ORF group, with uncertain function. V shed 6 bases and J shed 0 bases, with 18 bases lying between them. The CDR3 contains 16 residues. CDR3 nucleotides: TGTGCCAGCAGCGCTAGCCGCCGAAAGAGCTCCTACGAGCAGTACTTC. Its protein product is CASSASRRKSSYEQYF.

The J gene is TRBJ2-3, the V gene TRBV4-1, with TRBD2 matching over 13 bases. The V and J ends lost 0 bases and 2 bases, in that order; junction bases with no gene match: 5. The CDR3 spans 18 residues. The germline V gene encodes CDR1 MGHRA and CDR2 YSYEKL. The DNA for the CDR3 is TGCGCCAGCAGCCAAGAGGAGGGACTAGCGGGAATCACAGATACGCAGTATTTT. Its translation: CASSQEEGLAGITDTQYF.

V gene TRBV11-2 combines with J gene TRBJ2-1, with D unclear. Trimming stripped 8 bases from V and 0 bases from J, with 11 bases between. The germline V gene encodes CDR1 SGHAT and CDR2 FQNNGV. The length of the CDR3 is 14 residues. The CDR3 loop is CASYTGSSYNEQFF. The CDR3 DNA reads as TGTGCCAGCTATACGGGTTCCTCCTACAATGAGCAGTTCTTC.

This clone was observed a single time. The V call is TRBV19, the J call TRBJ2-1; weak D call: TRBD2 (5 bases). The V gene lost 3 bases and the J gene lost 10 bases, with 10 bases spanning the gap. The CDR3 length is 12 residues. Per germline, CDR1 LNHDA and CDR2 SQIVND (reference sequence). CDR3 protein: CASSIRGWEQFF. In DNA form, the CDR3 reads TGTGCCAGTAGTATTAGAGGGTGGGAGCAGTTCTTC.

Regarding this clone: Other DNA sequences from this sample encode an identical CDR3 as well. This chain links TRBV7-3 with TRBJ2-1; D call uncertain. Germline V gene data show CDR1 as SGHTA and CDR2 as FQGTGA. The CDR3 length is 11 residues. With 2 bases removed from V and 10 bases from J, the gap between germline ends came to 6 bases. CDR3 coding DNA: TGTGCCAGCAGCTTAGGTGGGGAGCAGTTCTTC. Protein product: CASSLGGEQFF. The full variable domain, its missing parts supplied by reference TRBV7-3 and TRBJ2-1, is GAGVSQTPSNKVTEKGKYVELRCDPISGHTALYWYRQSLGQGPEFLIYFQGTGAADDSGLPNDRFFAVRPEGSVSTLKIQRTERGDSAVYLCASSLGGEQFFGPGTRLTVL.

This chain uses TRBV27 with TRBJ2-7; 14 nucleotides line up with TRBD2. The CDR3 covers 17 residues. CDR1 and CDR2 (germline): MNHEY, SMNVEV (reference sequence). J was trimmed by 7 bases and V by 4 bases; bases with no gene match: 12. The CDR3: CASSYGLAGGSVGEQYF. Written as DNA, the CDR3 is TGTGCCAGCAGTTACGGACTAGCGGGAGGTTCCGTCGGGGAGCAGTACTTC.

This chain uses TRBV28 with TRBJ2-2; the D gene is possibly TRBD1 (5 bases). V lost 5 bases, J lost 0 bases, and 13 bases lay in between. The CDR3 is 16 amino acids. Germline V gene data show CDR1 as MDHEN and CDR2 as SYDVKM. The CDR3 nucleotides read TGTGCCAGCAGTACAGGACACTACTCGAACACCGGGGAGCTGTTTTTT. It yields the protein CASSTGHYSNTGELFF.

In nucleotides, the CDR3 is TGTGCCAGCAGTGCGAATAAGGTCGCCGGGGAGCTGTTTTTT. As protein: CASSANKVAGELFF. The V and J genes are TRBV2 and TRBJ2-2; D not certain. Germline assignment: CDR1 SNHLY and CDR2 FYNNEI. The V and J ends lost 4 bases and 6 bases respectively, with 12 bases between them. This CDR3 spans 14 amino acids.

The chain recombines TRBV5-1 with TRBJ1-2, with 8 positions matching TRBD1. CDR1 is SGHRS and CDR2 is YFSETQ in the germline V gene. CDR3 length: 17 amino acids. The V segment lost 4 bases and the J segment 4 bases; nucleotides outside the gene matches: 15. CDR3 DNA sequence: TGCGCCAGCAGCCCCCGAAGGGGACAGGCTGAGGCCTATGGCTACACCTTC. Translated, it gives CASSPRRGQAEAYGYTF.

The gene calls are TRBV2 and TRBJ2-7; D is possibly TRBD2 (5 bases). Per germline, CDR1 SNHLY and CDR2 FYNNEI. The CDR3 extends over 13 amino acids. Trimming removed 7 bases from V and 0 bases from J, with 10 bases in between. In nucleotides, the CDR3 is TGTGCCAGCATGGGTACTAGCTCCTACGAGCAGTACTTC. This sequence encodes CASMGTSSYEQYF.

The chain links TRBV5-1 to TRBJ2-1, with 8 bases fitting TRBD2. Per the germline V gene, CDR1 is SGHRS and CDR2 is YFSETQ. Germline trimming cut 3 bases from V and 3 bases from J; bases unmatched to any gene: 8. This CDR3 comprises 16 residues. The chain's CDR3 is CASSSAYAGGYNEQFF. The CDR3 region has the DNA TGCGCCAGCAGCTCTGCTTATGCGGGAGGCTACAATGAGCAGTTCTTC.

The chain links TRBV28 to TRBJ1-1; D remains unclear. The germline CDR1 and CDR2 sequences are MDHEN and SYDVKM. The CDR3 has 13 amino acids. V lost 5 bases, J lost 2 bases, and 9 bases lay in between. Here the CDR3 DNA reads TGTGCCAGCAGTCAGGCGGGCAACACTGAAGCTTTCTTT. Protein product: CASSQAGNTEAFF.

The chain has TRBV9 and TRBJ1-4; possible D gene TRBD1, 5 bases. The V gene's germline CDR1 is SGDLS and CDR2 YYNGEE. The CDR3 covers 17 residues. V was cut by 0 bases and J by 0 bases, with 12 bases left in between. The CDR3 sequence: CASSVGLTEPTNEKLFF. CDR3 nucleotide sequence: TGTGCCAGCAGCGTAGGGCTGACAGAACCAACTAATGAAAAACTGTTTTTT.

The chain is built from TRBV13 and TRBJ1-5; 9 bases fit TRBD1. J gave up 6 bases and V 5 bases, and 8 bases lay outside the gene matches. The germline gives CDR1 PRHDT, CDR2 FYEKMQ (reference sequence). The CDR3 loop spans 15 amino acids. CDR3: CASSLGQGPLQPQHF. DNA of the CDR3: TGTGCCAGCAGCCTGGGACAGGGACCCCTTCAGCCCCAGCATTTT.

The CDR3 nucleotides are TGCGCCAGCAGCCAAACCGGACTAGCGGGCCCGACGGGGACCCAGTACTTC. As protein: CASSQTGLAGPTGTQYF. The rearrangement uses TRBV4-3 and TRBJ2-5, with 11 positions matching TRBD2. CDR1 and CDR2 from the germline V gene are LGHNA and YSLEER. The CDR3 is 17 amino acids. The J segment lost 7 bases and the V segment lost 2 bases, leaving 12 bases of the junction unmatched.

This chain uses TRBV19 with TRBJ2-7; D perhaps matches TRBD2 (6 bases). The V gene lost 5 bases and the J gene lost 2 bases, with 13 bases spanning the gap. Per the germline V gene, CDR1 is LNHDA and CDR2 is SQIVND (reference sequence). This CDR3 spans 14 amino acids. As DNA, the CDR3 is TGTGCCAGTAGTGCGGGGCGCGGAACCTACGAGCAGTACTTC. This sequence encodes CASSAGRGTYEQYF.

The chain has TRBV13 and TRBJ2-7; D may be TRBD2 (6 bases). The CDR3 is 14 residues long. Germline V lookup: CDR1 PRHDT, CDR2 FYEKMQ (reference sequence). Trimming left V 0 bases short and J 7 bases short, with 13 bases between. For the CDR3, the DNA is TGTGCCAGCAGCTTAGGGCGGGGTGCGGGAGAGCAGTACTTC. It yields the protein CASSLGRGAGEQYF.